These T cell receptor beta chains were read from a single sample in a study of T cell responses to AZD1222 COVID-19 vaccine. Assay: immunoSEQ multiplex PCR; the TCRdb copy retains only in-frame clones and omits some. The sample contains some 180,000 clones, 90% to 95% of which appear only once. This material consisted of peripheral blood, taken 28 days after the second dose of the MenACWY control vaccine. These receptors were collected from an adult who received the MenACWY meningococcal vaccine as a control. Both conserved end residues are part of each CDR3. Fields, in order: J gene, CDR3 length, clone size, D gene, V gene, CDR3 DNA, CDR3 protein. The D gene is left open where the match is weak. The listing skips clone size in some rows; elsewhere it reads once, few, many or a size class.

j_gene: TRBJ2-4
len: 11
abundance: NA
d_gene: NA
v_gene: TRBV28
CDR3nt: TGTGCCAGCCGGTCCCATGGCATTCAGTACTTC
CDR3aa: CASRSHGIQYF

j_gene: TRBJ2-7
len: 14
abundance: few
d_gene: NA
v_gene: TRBV2
CDR3nt: TGTGCCAGCGAGCCGGGGACCGCACCCTACGAGCAGTACTTC
CDR3aa: CASEPGTAPYEQYF

j_gene: TRBJ1-4
len: 14
abundance: NA
d_gene: TRBD1
v_gene: TRBV27
CDR3nt: TGTGCCAGCAGTCTGACAGGGTACTCTGAAAAACTGTTTTTT
CDR3aa: CASSLTGYSEKLFF

j_gene: TRBJ2-7
len: 13
abundance: NA
d_gene: TRBD1
v_gene: TRBV11-2
CDR3nt: TGTGCCAGCAGCTCAGACAGGGTCTACGAGCAGTACTTC
CDR3aa: CASSSDRVYEQYF

j_gene: TRBJ1-2
len: 15
abundance: NA
d_gene: NA
v_gene: TRBV7-6
CDR3nt: TGTGCCAGCAGCTTAGTATCCGGACAGAACTATGGCTACACCTTC
CDR3aa: CASSLVSGQNYGYTF

j_gene: TRBJ2-3
len: 15
abundance: NA
d_gene: TRBD2
v_gene: TRBV3-1/TRBV3-2
CDR3nt: TGTGCCAGCAGCACCGGGGGGGGGAGCACAGATACGCAGTATTTT
CDR3aa: CASSTGGGSTDTQYF

j_gene: TRBJ1-4
len: 17
abundance: NA
d_gene: NA
v_gene: TRBV7-9
CDR3nt: TGTGCCAGCAGCTTAGGCCCCAGTTCTGCAACTAATGAAAAACTGTTTTTT
CDR3aa: CASSLGPSSATNEKLFF

j_gene: TRBJ1-6
len: 14
abundance: NA
d_gene: NA
v_gene: TRBV19
CDR3nt: TGTGCCAGTAGTGAAGGCGGGGCCGTGTCACCCCTCCACTTT
CDR3aa: CASSEGGAVSPLHF

j_gene: TRBJ2-7
len: 13
abundance: NA
d_gene: NA
v_gene: TRBV27
CDR3nt: TGTGCCAGCAGTTTAACCCTTTCCTACGAGCAGTACTTC
CDR3aa: CASSLTLSYEQYF

j_gene: TRBJ2-1
len: 15
abundance: once
d_gene: NA
v_gene: TRBV11-2
CDR3nt: TGTGCCAGCAGCTTACGGCAGGGCAGTTACAATGAGCAGTTCTTC
CDR3aa: CASSLRQGSYNEQFF

j_gene: TRBJ2-7
len: 12
abundance: NA
d_gene: NA
v_gene: TRBV2
CDR3nt: TGTGCCAGCAGCCCGGGACTTGTGGTGCAGTACTTC
CDR3aa: CASSPGLVVQYF

j_gene: TRBJ2-3
len: 13
abundance: NA
d_gene: NA
v_gene: TRBV3-1/TRBV3-2
CDR3nt: TGTGCCAGCAGCCACTTAGGGGGGGCTACGCAGTATTTT
CDR3aa: CASSHLGGATQYF

j_gene: TRBJ2-1
len: 13
abundance: NA
d_gene: NA
v_gene: TRBV6-5
CDR3nt: TGTGCCAGCAGCGTAGACAGACTCAATGAGCAGTTCTTC
CDR3aa: CASSVDRLNEQFF

j_gene: TRBJ1-2
len: 15
abundance: NA
d_gene: TRBD1
v_gene: TRBV7-9
CDR3nt: TGTGCCAGCAGCGACCGGGACAGGGGGGGCTATGGCTACACCTTC
CDR3aa: CASSDRDRGGYGYTF

j_gene: TRBJ2-5
len: 15
abundance: NA
d_gene: TRBD2
v_gene: TRBV19
CDR3nt: TGTGCCAGTAGTATCCTCACGGGGGGGCAAGAGACCCAGTACTTC
CDR3aa: CASSILTGGQETQYF

j_gene: TRBJ2-1
len: 15
abundance: NA
d_gene: TRBD1
v_gene: TRBV7-9
CDR3nt: TGTGCCAGCAGCTCCGACAGGGGGCGCAGAGATGAGCAGTTCTTC
CDR3aa: CASSSDRGRRDEQFF

j_gene: TRBJ1-2
len: 13
abundance: NA
d_gene: TRBD1
v_gene: TRBV7-6
CDR3nt: TGTGCCAGCAGCTCTGAGACAGGGAATGGCTACACCTTC
CDR3aa: CASSSETGNGYTF

j_gene: TRBJ2-2
len: 16
abundance: NA
d_gene: TRBD1
v_gene: TRBV2
CDR3nt: TGTGCCAGCAGTGTACAGGGGAGTAAGAACACCGGGGAGCTGTTTTTT
CDR3aa: CASSVQGSKNTGELFF

j_gene: TRBJ1-3
len: 16
abundance: NA
d_gene: NA
v_gene: TRBV28
CDR3nt: TGTGCCAGCAGTTCCCCCCTCTTTCGGAGTGGAAACACCATATATTTT
CDR3aa: CASSSPLFRSGNTIYF

j_gene: TRBJ1-2
len: 15
abundance: NA
d_gene: NA
v_gene: TRBV6-2/TRBV6-3
CDR3nt: TGTGCCAGCAGTTACTCGGGGATTGGGAACTATGGCTACACCTTC
CDR3aa: CASSYSGIGNYGYTF

j_gene: TRBJ2-7
len: 15
abundance: NA
d_gene: NA
v_gene: TRBV9
CDR3nt: TGTGCCAGCAGCGCGACCCCTCAGCCGGGGGACGAGCAGTACTTC
CDR3aa: CASSATPQPGDEQYF

j_gene: TRBJ1-5
len: 14
abundance: NA
d_gene: TRBD1
v_gene: TRBV2
CDR3nt: TGTGCCAGCAGTGAAGGGACAGGGGGTCAGCCCCAGCATTTT
CDR3aa: CASSEGTGGQPQHF

j_gene: TRBJ1-1
len: 16
abundance: NA
d_gene: NA
v_gene: TRBV7-2
CDR3nt: TGTGCCAGCAGCCCGAACGCCGGGGTGTCGAACACTGAAGCTTTCTTT
CDR3aa: CASSPNAGVSNTEAFF

j_gene: TRBJ2-4
len: 19
abundance: NA
d_gene: TRBD2
v_gene: TRBV18
CDR3nt: TGTGCCAGCTCACCTCCGGGACTAGCGGGGGCCGTAGCCAAAAACATTCAGTACTTC
CDR3aa: CASSPPGLAGAVAKNIQYF

j_gene: TRBJ2-2
len: 15
abundance: NA
d_gene: TRBD1
v_gene: TRBV6-5
CDR3nt: TGTGCCAGCAGGACCGACAGGGGGTACACCGGGGAGCTGTTTTTT
CDR3aa: CASRTDRGYTGELFF

j_gene: TRBJ1-5
len: 14
abundance: once
d_gene: NA
v_gene: TRBV27
CDR3nt: TGTGCCAGCAGTAGGCAGCCCAGCAATCAGCCCCAGCATTTT
CDR3aa: CASSRQPSNQPQHF

j_gene: TRBJ1-4
len: 14
abundance: few
d_gene: NA
v_gene: TRBV7-2
CDR3nt: TGTGCCAGCAGCTTATGGGGCTTCGGTGAAAAACTGTTTTTT
CDR3aa: CASSLWGFGEKLFF

j_gene: TRBJ2-7
len: 17
abundance: NA
d_gene: TRBD1
v_gene: TRBV28
CDR3nt: TGTGCCAGCAGTTCACCCGGGGACAGGGGAAGCTCCTACGAGCAGTACTTC
CDR3aa: CASSSPGDRGSSYEQYF

j_gene: TRBJ1-5
len: 13
abundance: NA
d_gene: TRBD1
v_gene: TRBV30
CDR3nt: TGTGCCTGGAGTTCAGGGGGCGATCAGCCCCAGCATTTT
CDR3aa: CAWSSGGDQPQHF

j_gene: TRBJ2-4
len: 13
abundance: NA
d_gene: NA
v_gene: TRBV7-8
CDR3nt: TGTGCCAGCAGCTTAGCGCTCAGGGACATTCAGTACTTC
CDR3aa: CASSLALRDIQYF

j_gene: TRBJ1-1
len: 16
abundance: NA
d_gene: NA
v_gene: TRBV11-2
CDR3nt: TGTGCCAGCAGCTTAGGTGGGGGGAGGGGGAACACTGAAGCTTTCTTT
CDR3aa: CASSLGGGRGNTEAFF